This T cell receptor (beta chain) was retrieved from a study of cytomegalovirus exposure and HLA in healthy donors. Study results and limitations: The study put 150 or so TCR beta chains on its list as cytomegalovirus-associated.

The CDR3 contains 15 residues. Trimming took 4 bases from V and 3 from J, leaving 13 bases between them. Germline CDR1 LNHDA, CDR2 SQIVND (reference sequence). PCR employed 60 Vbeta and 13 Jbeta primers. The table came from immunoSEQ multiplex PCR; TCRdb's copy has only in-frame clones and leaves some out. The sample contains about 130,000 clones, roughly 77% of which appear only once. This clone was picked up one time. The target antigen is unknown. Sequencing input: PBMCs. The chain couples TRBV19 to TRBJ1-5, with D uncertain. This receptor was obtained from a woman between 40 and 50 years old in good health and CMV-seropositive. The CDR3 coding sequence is TGTGCCAGTAGTACTTCAAGACTCTACAATCAGCCCCAGCATTTT. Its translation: CASSTSRLYNQPQHF.